This T cell receptor beta chain was sequenced for a study of spatial heterogeneity in lung cancer. Study-level background: Alpha-chain sequences were consistently detected in smaller numbers than beta-chain sequences.

Sample time point: sample taken at primary tumor resection. Frozen PBMC, nontumor lung or tumor provided whole RNA, which was sequenced unsorted. A word on this clonotype: The antigen is unknown.

Between the trimmed V and J ends, which lost 0 bases and 4 bases, there was a span of 11 bases. The CDR3 length is 15 residues. Germline loops: CDR1 MNHNY, CDR2 SVGAGI (reference sequence). The study tagged each TCR cDNA molecule with a unique molecular identifier. Each CDR3 protein is one row after TCRdb ran MiXCR on the 5' RACE reads. The table has roughly 48,000 distinct CDR3 sequences, roughly 5% seen once; the top ten hold more than 9.5%. Overall study results and limits: Ubiquitous expanded tumor TCRs showed up in blood more at resection than follow-up.

This chain joins TRBV6-6 and TRBJ2-3; D is possibly TRBD2 (5 bases). This specimen consisted of PBMCs, obtained at surgery. This receptor was taken from a male donor with early-stage non-small cell lung cancer. This chain's CDR3 is CASSYSGGRSDTQYF. The CDR3 DNA sequence: TGTGCCAGCAGTTACTCCGGCGGGCGTTCAGATACGCAGTATTTT.